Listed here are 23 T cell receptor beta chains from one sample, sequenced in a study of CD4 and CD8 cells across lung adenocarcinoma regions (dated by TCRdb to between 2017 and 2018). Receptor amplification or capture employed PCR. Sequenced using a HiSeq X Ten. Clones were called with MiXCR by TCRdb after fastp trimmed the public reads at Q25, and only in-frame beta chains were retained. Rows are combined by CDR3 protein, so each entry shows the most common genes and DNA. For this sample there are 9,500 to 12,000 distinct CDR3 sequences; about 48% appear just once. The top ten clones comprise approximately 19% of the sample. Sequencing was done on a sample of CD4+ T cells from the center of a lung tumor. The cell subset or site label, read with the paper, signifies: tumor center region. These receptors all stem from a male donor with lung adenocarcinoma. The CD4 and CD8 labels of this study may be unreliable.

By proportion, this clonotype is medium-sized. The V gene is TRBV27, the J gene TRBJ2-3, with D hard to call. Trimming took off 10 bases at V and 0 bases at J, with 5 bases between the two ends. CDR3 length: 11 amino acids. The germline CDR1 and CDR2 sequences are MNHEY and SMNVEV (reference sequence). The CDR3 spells CATLSTDTQYF. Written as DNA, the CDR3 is TGTGCCACCCTTAGCACAGATACGCAGTATTTT.

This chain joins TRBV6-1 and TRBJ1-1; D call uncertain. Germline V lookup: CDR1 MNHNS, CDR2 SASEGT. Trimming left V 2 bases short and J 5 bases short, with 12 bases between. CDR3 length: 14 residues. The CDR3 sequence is CASSEWPGYTEAFF. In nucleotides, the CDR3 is TGTGCCAGCAGTGAATGGCCCGGATATACTGAAGCTTTCTTT.

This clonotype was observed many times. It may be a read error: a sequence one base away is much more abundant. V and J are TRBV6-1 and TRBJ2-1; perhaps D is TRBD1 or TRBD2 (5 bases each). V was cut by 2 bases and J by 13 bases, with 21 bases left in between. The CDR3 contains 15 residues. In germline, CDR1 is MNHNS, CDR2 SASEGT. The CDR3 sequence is CASSEWTAVVGTQFF. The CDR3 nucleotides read TGTGCCAGCAGTGAATGGACCGCCGTAGTTGGGACCCAGTTCTTC.

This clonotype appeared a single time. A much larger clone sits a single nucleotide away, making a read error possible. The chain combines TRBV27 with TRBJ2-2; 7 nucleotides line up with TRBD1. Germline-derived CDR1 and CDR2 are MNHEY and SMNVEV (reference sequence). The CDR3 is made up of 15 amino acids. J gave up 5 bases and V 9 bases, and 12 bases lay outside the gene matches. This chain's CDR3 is CASAKGGVYTGELFF. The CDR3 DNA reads TGTGCCAGTGCGAAAGGGGGCGTGTATACCGGGGAGCTGTTTTTT.

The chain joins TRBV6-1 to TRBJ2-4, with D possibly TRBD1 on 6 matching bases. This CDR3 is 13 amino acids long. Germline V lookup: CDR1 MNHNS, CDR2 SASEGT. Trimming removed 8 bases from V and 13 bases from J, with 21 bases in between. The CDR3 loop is CASGGSDENTQYF. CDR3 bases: TGTGCCAGCGGGGGCAGTGACGAAAACACCCAGTACTTC.

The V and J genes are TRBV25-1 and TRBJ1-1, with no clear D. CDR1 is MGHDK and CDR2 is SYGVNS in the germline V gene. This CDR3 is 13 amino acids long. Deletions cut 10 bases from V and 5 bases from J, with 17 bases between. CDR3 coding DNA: TGTGCCACCGAGTCGGTATCGGGGACTGAAGCTTTCTTT. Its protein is CATESVSGTEAFF.

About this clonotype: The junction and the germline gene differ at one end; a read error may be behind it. In DNA form, the CDR3 reads TGTGCCAGCGGGGAGGCCGGGGGCTGGGACACAGATACGCAGTATTTC. Its protein is CASGEAGGWDTDTQYF. The chain couples TRBV6-1 to TRBJ2-3; D is perhaps TRBD1 or TRBD2 (6 bases each). Germline loops: CDR1 MNHNS, CDR2 SASEGT. This CDR3 region has 16 residues.

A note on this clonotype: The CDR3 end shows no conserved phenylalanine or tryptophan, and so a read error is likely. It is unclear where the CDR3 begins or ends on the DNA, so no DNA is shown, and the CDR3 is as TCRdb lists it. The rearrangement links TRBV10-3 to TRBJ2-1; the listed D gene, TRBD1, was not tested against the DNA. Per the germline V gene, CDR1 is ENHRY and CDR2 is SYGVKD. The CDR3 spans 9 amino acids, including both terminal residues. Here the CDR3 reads CAISESRVP.

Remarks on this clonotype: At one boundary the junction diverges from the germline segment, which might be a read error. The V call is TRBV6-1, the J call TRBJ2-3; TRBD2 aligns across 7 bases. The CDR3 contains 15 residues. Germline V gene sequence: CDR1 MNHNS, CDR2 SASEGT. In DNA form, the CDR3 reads TGTGCCAGCAGCTTGGGGGTGTGCGGGAGAGACACGCAGTATTTC. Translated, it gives CASSLGVCGRDTQYF.

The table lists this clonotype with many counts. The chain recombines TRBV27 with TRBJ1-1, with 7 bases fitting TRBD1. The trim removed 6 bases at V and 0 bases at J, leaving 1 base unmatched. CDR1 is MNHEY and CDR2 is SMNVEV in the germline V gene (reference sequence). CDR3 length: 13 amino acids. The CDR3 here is CASRGQLNTEAFF. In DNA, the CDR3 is TGTGCCAGCAGGGGACAGCTGAACACTGAAGCTTTCTTT.

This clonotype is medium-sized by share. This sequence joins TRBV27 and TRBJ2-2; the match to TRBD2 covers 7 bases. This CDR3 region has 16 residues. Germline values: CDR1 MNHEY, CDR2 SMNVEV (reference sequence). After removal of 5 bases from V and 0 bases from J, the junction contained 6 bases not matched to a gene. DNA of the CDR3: TGTGCCAGCAGTCCAATCGGACTAGCGAACACCGGGGAGCTGTTTTTT. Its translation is CASSPIGLANTGELFF.

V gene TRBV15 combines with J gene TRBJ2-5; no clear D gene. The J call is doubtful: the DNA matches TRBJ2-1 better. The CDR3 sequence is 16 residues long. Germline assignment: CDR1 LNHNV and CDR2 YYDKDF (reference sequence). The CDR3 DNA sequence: TGTGCCACCAGCGAGACTCTCTTGTTGTACCAAGAGACCCAGTTCTTC. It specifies CATSETLLLYQETQFF.

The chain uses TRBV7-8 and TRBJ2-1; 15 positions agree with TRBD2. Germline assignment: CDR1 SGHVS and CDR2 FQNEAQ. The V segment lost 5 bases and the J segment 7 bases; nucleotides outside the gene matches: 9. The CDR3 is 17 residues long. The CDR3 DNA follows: TGTGCCAGCAGCCCGTGGACTAGCGGGAGGGCGGAGAATGAGCAGTTCTTC. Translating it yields CASSPWTSGRAENEQFF. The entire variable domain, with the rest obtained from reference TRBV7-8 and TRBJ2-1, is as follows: GAGVSQSPRYKVAKRGQDVALRCDPISGHVSLFWYQQALGQGPEFLTYFQNEAQLDKSGLPSDRFFAERPEGSVSTLKIQRTQQEDSAVYLCASSPWTSGRAENEQFFGPGTRLTVL.

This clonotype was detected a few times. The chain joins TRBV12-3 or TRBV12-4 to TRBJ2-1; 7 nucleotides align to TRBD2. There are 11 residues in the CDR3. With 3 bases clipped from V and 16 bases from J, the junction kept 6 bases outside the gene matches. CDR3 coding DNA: TGTGCCAGCAGTTTCGGGACTACCCCCTTCTTC. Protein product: CASSFGTTPFF.

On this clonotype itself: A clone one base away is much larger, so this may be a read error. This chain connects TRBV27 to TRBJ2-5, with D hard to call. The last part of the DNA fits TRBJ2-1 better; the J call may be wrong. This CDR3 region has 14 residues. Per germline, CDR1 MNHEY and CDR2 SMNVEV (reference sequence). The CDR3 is CTSYTPRVPREQFF. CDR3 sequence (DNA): TGTACCAGCTATACACCCCGGGTTCCCAGGGAGCAGTTCTTC.

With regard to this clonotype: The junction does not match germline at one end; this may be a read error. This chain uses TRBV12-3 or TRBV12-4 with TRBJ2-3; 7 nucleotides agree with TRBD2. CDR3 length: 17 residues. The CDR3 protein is CASGRVAGVRAKNTQYF. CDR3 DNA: TGTGCCAGCGGCCGCGTCGCGGGAGTGCGAGCCAAAAATACTCAGTATTTC.

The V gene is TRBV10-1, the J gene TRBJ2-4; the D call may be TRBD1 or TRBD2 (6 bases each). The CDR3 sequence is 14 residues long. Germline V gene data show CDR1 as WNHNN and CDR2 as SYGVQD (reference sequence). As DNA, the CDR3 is TGCGCGGGCTACGGGGGCGGTGACCAAGAGATTCAGTACTTC. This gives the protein CAGYGGGDQEIQYF.

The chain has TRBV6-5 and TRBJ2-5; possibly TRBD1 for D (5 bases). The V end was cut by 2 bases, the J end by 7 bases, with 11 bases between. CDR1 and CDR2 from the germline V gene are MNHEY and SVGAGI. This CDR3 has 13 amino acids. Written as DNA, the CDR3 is TGTGCCAGCAGTTACGACCGAAGGGGGACCCAGTACTTC. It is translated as CASSYDRRGTQYF.

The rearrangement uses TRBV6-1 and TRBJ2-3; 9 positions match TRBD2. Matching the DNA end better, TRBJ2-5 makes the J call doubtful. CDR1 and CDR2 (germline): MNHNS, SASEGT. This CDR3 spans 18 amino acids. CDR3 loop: CASNREGRGGGDTDTQYF. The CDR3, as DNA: TGTGCCAGCAACCGGGAGGGGCGGGGGGGCGGGGACACAGATACCCAGTACTTC.

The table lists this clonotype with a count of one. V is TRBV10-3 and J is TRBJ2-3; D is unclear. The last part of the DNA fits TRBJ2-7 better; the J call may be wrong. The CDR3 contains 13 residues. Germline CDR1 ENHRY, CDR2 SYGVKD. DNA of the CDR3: TGTGGCACCGGGCGTGACCACACAGATACGCAGTACTTC. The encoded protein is CGTGRDHTDTQYF.

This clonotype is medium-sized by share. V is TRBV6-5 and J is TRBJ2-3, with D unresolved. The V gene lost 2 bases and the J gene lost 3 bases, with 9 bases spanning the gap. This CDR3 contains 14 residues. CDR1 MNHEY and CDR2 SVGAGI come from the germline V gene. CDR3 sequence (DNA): TGTGCCAGCAGTTACGGGAAGGAGACAGATACGCAGTATTTT. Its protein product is CASSYGKETDTQYF.

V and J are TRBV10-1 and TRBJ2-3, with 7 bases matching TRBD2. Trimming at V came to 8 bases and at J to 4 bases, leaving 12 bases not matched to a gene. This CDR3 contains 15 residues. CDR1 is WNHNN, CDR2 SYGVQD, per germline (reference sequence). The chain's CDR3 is CASAGDAAVADTQYF. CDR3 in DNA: TGCGCCAGCGCGGGGGATGCGGCAGTGGCAGATACGCAGTATTTT.

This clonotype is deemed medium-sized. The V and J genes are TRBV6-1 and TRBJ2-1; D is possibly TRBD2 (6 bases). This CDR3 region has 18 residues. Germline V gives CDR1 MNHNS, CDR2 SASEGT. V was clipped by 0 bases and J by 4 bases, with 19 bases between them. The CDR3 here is CASSEAGWLSSEYNEQFF. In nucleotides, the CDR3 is TGTGCCAGCAGTGAAGCGGGGTGGCTCTCTAGCGAGTACAATGAGCAGTTCTTC.